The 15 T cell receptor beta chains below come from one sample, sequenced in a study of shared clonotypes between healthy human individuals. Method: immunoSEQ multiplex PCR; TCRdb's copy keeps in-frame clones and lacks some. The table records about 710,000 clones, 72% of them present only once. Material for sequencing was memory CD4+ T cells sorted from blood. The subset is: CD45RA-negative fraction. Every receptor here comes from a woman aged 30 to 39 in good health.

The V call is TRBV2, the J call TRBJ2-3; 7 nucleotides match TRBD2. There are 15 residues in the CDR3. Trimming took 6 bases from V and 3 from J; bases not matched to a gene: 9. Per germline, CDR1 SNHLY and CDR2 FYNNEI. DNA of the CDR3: TGTGCCAGCAGCCGACTAGCTTCGGAAACAGATACGCAGTATTTT. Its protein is CASSRLASETDTQYF.

Written as DNA, the CDR3 is TGTGCCAGCAAATCAGGGTTGATGGATGGCTACACCTTC. Translating it yields CASKSGLMDGYTF. The genes are TRBV6-5 and TRBJ1-2; perhaps TRBD1 as D (5 bases). V lost 7 bases to trimming and J lost 6 bases, with 15 bases between them. Germline-derived CDR1 and CDR2 are MNHEY and SVGAGI. CDR3 length: 13 amino acids.

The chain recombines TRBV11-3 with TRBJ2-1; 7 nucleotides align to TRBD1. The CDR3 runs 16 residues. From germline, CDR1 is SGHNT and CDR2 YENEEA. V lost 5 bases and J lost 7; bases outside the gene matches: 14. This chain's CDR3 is CASSRRSTGTENEQFF. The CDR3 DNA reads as TGTGCCAGCAGCCGCCGATCGACCGGGACAGAAAATGAGCAGTTCTTC. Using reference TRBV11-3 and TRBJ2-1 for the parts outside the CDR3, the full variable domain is EAGVVQSPRYKIIEKKQPVAFWCNPISGHNTLYWYLQNLGQGPELLIRYENEEAVDDSQLPKDRFSAERLKGVDSTLKIQPAELGDSAVYLCASSRRSTGTENEQFFGPGTRLTVL.

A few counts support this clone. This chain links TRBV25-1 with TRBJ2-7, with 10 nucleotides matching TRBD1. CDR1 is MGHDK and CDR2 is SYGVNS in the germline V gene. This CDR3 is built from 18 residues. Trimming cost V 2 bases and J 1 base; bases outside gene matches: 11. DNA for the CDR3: TGTGCCAGCAGTGAAGAGAGAAAGACAGGGGGCTTATCCTACGAGCAGTACTTC. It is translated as CASSEERKTGGLSYEQYF.

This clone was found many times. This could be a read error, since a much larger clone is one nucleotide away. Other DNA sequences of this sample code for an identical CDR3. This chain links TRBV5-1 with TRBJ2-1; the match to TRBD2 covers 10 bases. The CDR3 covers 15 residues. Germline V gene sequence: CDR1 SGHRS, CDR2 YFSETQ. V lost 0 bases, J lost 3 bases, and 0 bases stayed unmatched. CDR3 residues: CASSLASGGYNEQFF. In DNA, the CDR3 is TGCGCCAGCAGCTTGGCTAGCGGGGGCTACAATGAGCAGTTCTTC.

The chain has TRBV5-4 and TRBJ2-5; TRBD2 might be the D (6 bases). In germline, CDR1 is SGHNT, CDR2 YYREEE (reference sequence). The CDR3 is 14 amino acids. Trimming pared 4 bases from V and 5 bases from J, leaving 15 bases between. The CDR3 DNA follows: TGTGCCAGCAGCCCACGGCGGGAAGAGGAGACCCAGTACTTC. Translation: CASSPRREEETQYF. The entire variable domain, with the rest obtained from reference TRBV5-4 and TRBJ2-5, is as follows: ETGVTQSPTHLIKTRGQQVTLRCSSQSGHNTVSWYQQALGQGPQFIFQYYREEENGRGNFPPRFSGLQFPNYSSELNVNALELDDSALYLCASSPRREEETQYFGPGTRLLVL.

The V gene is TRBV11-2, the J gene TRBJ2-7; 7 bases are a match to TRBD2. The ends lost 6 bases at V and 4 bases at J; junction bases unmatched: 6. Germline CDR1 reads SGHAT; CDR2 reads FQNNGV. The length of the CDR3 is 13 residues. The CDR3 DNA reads TGTGCCAGCAGTCGGGACTACCGATACGAGCAGTACTTC. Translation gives CASSRDYRYEQYF. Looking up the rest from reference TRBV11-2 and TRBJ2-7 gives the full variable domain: EAGVAQSPRYKIIEKRQSVAFWCNPISGHATLYWYQQILGQGPKLLIQFQNNGVVDDSQLPKDRFSAERLKGVDSTLKIQPAKLEDSAVYLCASSRDYRYEQYFGPGTRLTVT.

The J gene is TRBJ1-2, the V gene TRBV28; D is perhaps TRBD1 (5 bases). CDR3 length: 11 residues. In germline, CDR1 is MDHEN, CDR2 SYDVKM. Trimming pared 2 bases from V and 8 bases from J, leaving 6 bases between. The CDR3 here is CASSLRGGYTF. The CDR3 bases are TGTGCCAGCAGTTTAAGGGGCGGCTACACCTTC.

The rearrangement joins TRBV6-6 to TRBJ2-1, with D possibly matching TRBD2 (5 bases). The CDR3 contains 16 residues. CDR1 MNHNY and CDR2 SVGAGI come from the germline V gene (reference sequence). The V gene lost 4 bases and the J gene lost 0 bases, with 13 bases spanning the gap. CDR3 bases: TGTGCCAGCAGTTCCATCCGGGGTAGCTCCTACAATGAGCAGTTCTTC. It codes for CASSSIRGSSYNEQFF.

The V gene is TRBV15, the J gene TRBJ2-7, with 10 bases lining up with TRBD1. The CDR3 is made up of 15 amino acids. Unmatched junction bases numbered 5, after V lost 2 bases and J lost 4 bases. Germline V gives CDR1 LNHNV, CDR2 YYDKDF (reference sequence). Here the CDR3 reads CATSRTDRGTYEQYF. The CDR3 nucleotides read TGTGCCACCAGCAGAACGGACAGGGGGACGTACGAGCAGTACTTC.

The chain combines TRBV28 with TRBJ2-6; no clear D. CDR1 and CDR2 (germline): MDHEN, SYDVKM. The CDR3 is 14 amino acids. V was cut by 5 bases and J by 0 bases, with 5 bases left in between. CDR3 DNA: TGTGCCAGCAGTCCCTTCTCTGGGGCCAACGTCCTGACTTTC. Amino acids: CASSPFSGANVLTF.

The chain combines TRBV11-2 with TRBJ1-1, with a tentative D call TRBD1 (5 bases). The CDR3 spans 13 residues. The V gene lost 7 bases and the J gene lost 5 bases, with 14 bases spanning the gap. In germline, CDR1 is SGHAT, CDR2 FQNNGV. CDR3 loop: CASNPQGETEAFF. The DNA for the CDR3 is TGTGCCAGCAATCCCCAGGGTGAGACTGAAGCTTTCTTT.

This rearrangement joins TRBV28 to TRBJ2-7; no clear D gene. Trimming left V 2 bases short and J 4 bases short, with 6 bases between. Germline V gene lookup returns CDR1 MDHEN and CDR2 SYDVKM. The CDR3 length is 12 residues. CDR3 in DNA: TGTGCCAGCAGTTTAGGGAAATACGAGCAGTACTTC. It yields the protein CASSLGKYEQYF.

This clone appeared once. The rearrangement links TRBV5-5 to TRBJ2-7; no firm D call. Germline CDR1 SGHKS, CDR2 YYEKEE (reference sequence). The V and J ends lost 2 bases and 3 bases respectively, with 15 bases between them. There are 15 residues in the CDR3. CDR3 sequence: CASSFSLGRLYEQYF. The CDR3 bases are TGTGCCAGCAGCTTTTCGCTAGGTAGACTCTACGAGCAGTACTTC.

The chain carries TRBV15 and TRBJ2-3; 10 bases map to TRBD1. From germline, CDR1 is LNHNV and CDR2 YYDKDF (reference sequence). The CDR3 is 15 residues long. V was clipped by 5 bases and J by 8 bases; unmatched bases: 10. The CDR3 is CATSSPGQGYGTQYF. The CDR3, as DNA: TGTGCCACCAGCTCTCCGGGACAGGGGTACGGTACGCAGTATTTT.